Presented here are 27 T cell receptor beta chains from one specimen sequenced in a study of blood T cell repertoires in COVID-19. Method: immunoSEQ multiplex PCR; TCRdb's copy keeps in-frame clones and lacks some. The sample has 150,000 to 200,000 clones, roughly 82% seen once. Sequenced input: PBMCs or T cells enriched from blood (not recorded which). These TCRs come from a woman in her fifties or sixties with acute COVID-19.

This clone appeared a single time. The chain has TRBV24-1 and TRBJ2-2; D not certain. CDR3 length: 13 residues. Trimming left V 2 bases short and J 6 bases short, with 6 bases between. Germline CDR1 KGHDR, CDR2 SFDVKD. As DNA, the CDR3 is TGTGCCACCAGTGATTGGCCTCCCGGGGAGCTGTTTTTT. Its protein product is CATSDWPPGELFF.

This rearrangement joins TRBV5-1 to TRBJ2-2; D is possibly TRBD2 (6 bases). V was clipped by 5 bases and J by 1 base, with 18 bases between them. Germline V CDR1 and CDR2: SGHRS, YFSETQ. The CDR3 consists of 17 residues. The CDR3 coding sequence is TGCGCCAGCAGTCCCACTAGCCTGACTTTGAACACCGGGGAGCTGTTTTTT. It encodes CASSPTSLTLNTGELFF.

The V gene is TRBV30, the J gene TRBJ1-1, with TRBD1 matching over 8 bases. Germline loops: CDR1 GTSNPN, CDR2 SVGIG (reference sequence). V lost 3 bases and J lost 4; bases outside the gene matches: 7. There are 14 residues in the CDR3. CDR3 sequence: CAWRSQGVVTEAFF. DNA for the CDR3: TGTGCCTGGAGGTCACAGGGGGTAGTCACTGAAGCTTTCTTT. Using reference TRBV30 and TRBJ1-1 for the parts outside the CDR3, the full variable domain is SQTIHQWPATLVQPVGSPLSLECTVEGTSNPNLYWYRQAAGRGLQLLFYSVGIGQISSEVPQNLSASRPQDRQFILSSKKLLLSDSGFYLCAWRSQGVVTEAFFGQGTRLTVV.

The chain recombines TRBV4-3 with TRBJ2-6, with a possible D match to TRBD1 (6 bases). This CDR3 contains 18 residues. The V gene lost 1 base and the J gene lost 0 bases, with 13 bases spanning the gap. CDR1 LGHNA and CDR2 YSLEER come from the germline V gene. CDR3 in amino acids: CASSQATGIYSGANVLTF. The CDR3 DNA is TGCGCCAGCAGCCAAGCGACAGGCATCTACTCTGGGGCCAACGTCCTGACTTTC.

The rearrangement uses TRBV4-1 and TRBJ1-1; D ambiguous. V was cut by 4 bases and J by 1 base, with 19 bases left in between. The CDR3 contains 17 residues. Germline CDR1 MGHRA, CDR2 YSYEKL. CDR3 in DNA: TGCGCCAGCAGCCGCTCCCCGAACGACAATTGGAACACTGAAGCTTTCTTT. Residues: CASSRSPNDNWNTEAFF.

The CDR3: CASSYAGGAFF. CDR3 sequence (DNA): TGTGCCAGCAGTTACGCAGGGGGAGCTTTCTTT. The chain links TRBV6-5 to TRBJ1-1, with 7 nucleotides matching TRBD1. Germline CDR1 reads MNHEY; CDR2 reads SVGAGI. J was trimmed by 10 bases and V by 2 bases; bases with no gene match: 1. This CDR3 contains 11 residues.

The chain carries TRBV10-3 and TRBJ1-1; D ambiguous. CDR1 and CDR2 from the germline V gene are ENHRY and SYGVKD. The CDR3 is 15 residues long. V lost 0 bases and J lost 0, with 8 bases in between. CDR3 amino acids: CAISESNGVNTEAFF. CDR3 in DNA: TGTGCCATCAGTGAGTCCAACGGAGTGAACACTGAAGCTTTCTTT.

DNA of the CDR3: TGTGCCAGCAGCTTGAACCCAGGGGCGGAAACCTTC. As protein: CASSLNPGAETF. This rearrangement joins TRBV5-4 to TRBJ1-2; D possibly corresponds to TRBD1 (6 bases). The germline V and J ends were trimmed by 1 base and 14 bases, with 15 bases remaining between them. The germline CDR1 and CDR2 sequences are SGHNT and YYREEE (reference sequence). The CDR3 contains 12 residues.

This chain links TRBV7-2 with TRBJ2-2; 11 positions match TRBD2. The germline CDR1 and CDR2 sequences are SGHTA and FQGNSA. V dropped 2 bases and J dropped 0; count of bases not matched to a gene: 5. The CDR3 length is 18 residues. For the CDR3, the DNA is TGTGCCAGCAGCTTAATATCGGGACTAGCGGCGAACACCGGGGAGCTGTTTTTT. Its protein is CASSLISGLAANTGELFF.

A note on this clone: At the DNA level, this CDR3 is encoded by other sequences in the same sample as well. The J gene is TRBJ1-2, the V gene TRBV3-1 (or the pseudogene TRBV3-2), with D perhaps TRBD1 (6 bases). The germline V and J ends were trimmed by 1 base and 8 bases, with 11 bases remaining between them. The CDR3 is 13 residues long. CDR1 is LGHDT and CDR2 is YNNKEL in the germline V gene (reference sequence). CDR3 loop: CASSQAARGGYTF. CDR3 DNA sequence: TGTGCCAGCAGCCAAGCCGCGAGGGGGGGCTACACCTTC.

Only one count was recorded for this clone. The V call is TRBV5-1, the J call TRBJ1-1; unclear D gene. The V and J ends lost 0 bases and 9 bases respectively, with 12 bases between them. The CDR3 is 13 residues long. CDR1 SGHRS and CDR2 YFSETQ come from the germline V gene. CDR3 in DNA: TGCGCCAGCAGCTTGGGATGGAGCAAACAAGCTTTCTTT. Its translation: CASSLGWSKQAFF.

CDR3 sequence reads: CASSGRTTSSEQYF. CDR3 coding DNA: TGTGCCAGCAGCGGACGGACTACTTCTTCCGAGCAGTACTTC. The V call is TRBV9, the J call TRBJ2-7; D is possibly TRBD2 (6 bases). The CDR3 loop spans 14 amino acids. Germline CDR1 SGDLS, CDR2 YYNGEE. The V and J ends lost 3 bases and 6 bases respectively, with 16 bases between them.

The chain couples TRBV9 to TRBJ2-3; TRBD2 matches 9 bases. This CDR3 has 16 amino acids. After removal of 4 bases from V and 6 bases from J, the junction contained 12 bases not matched to a gene. Per the germline V gene, CDR1 is SGDLS and CDR2 is YYNGEE. CDR3 in DNA: TGTGCCAGCAGCTTAGACCAGACTAGCGGACCGGATACGCAGTATTTT. Translated, it gives CASSLDQTSGPDTQYF.

The chain has TRBV5-4 and TRBJ1-1; D uncertain. The germline V gene encodes CDR1 SGHNT and CDR2 YYREEE (reference sequence). The CDR3 loop spans 15 amino acids. The V end lost 4 bases, the J end lost 1 base, and 14 bases lay between the germline ends. DNA for the CDR3: TGTGCCAGCAGCCCCAACTCTGTCCGGAACACTGAAGCTTTCTTT. Translating it yields CASSPNSVRNTEAFF.

A single count supports this clone. The chain links TRBV19 to TRBJ2-1, with 7 bases aligning to TRBD2. The CDR3 runs to 17 residues. CDR1 LNHDA and CDR2 SQIVND come from the germline V gene (reference sequence). V lost 0 bases to trimming and J lost 0 bases; unmatched junction nucleotides: 5. The CDR3 DNA follows: TGTGCCAGTAGTATAGAAGGAGCGGGGAGCTCCTACAATGAGCAGTTCTTC. It specifies CASSIEGAGSSYNEQFF.

A note on this clone: Additional DNA sequences in this sample encode the identical CDR3. The genes are TRBV4-3 and TRBJ1-6; 7 positions match TRBD1. This CDR3 has 15 amino acids. Germline CDR1 reads LGHNA; CDR2 reads YSLEER. After removal of 1 base from V and 3 bases from J, the junction contained 0 bases not matched to a gene. The CDR3 bases are TGCGCCAGCAGCCAAGGACAGGGCTATAATTCACCCCTCCACTTT. It specifies CASSQGQGYNSPLHF.

V and J are TRBV5-1 and TRBJ2-1, with 10 bases aligning to TRBD2. The germline V gene encodes CDR1 SGHRS and CDR2 YFSETQ. Trimming took 0 bases from V and 5 from J; bases not matched to a gene: 8. This CDR3 is 17 amino acids long. The DNA of the CDR3 is TGCGCCAGCAGCTTGGAGGCTAGCGGGGGATCTCACAATGAGCAGTTCTTC. Residues: CASSLEASGGSHNEQFF. Combining the CDR3 with reference TRBV5-1 and TRBJ2-1 gives the whole variable domain KAGVTQTPRYLIKTRGQQVTLSCSPISGHRSVSWYQQTPGQGLQFLFEYFSETQRNKGNFPGRFSGRQFSNSRSEMNVSTLELGDSALYLCASSLEASGGSHNEQFFGPGTRLTVL.

The chain uses TRBV30 and TRBJ1-5, with TRBD1 as a possible D gene (6 bases). The CDR3 contains 14 residues. Germline V gene lookup returns CDR1 GTSNPN and CDR2 SVGIG (reference sequence). The V and J ends lost 2 bases and 2 bases respectively, with 10 bases between them. The CDR3 region is CAWSRTVGNQPQHF. DNA for the CDR3: TGTGCCTGGAGTAGGACAGTAGGCAATCAGCCCCAGCATTTT.

The rearrangement uses TRBV29-1 and TRBJ1-1; 8 bases map to TRBD1. The junction had 8 bases not matched to a gene; V was cut back by 7 bases and J by 1 base. Germline values: CDR1 SQVTM, CDR2 ANQGSEA. This CDR3 has 14 residues. The CDR3 bases are TGCAGCGCAGCAACTGGGACAGGGAACACTGAAGCTTTCTTT. It yields the protein CSAATGTGNTEAFF.

The chain is built from TRBV2 and TRBJ1-5; D is uncertain. CDR3 size: 11 residues. In germline, CDR1 is SNHLY, CDR2 FYNNEI. The V gene lost 0 bases and the J gene lost 15 bases, with 9 bases spanning the gap. The DNA of the CDR3 is TGTGCCAGCAGTGAAGCGGCTCGTCCGCATTTT. Residues: CASSEAARPHF.

The chain carries TRBV11-2 and TRBJ1-1; weak D call: TRBD1 (6 bases). This CDR3 comprises 14 residues. V was clipped by 11 bases and J by 0 bases, with 16 bases between them. Germline CDR1 SGHAT, CDR2 FQNNGV. For the CDR3, the DNA is TGTGCCGGCCGGGGGGCAGGGATGAACACTGAAGCTTTCTTT. It codes for CAGRGAGMNTEAFF.

This chain joins TRBV3-1 (or the pseudogene TRBV3-2) and TRBJ1-3; 8 bases line up with TRBD1. Germline lookup yields CDR1 LGHDT and CDR2 YNNKEL (reference sequence). This CDR3 is built from 16 residues. V trimming: 1 base; J trimming: 10 bases; junction bases outside the gene matches: 12. In DNA, the CDR3 is TGTGCCAGCAGCCAAGGACGCATCCAGGGGGCGTTTACCATATATTTT. The encoded protein is CASSQGRIQGAFTIYF.

Only a few counts were recorded for this clone. This chain links TRBV3-1 (or the pseudogene TRBV3-2) with TRBJ1-2; D perhaps matches TRBD1 (5 bases). From germline, CDR1 is LGHDT and CDR2 YNNKEL (reference sequence). Trimming took 0 bases from V and 7 from J, leaving 18 bases between them. This CDR3 is built from 16 residues. This chain's CDR3 is CASSQDQVTGWGGYTF. In DNA form, the CDR3 reads TGTGCCAGCAGCCAAGATCAGGTCACAGGCTGGGGTGGCTACACCTTC.

This clone was detected only once. J is TRBJ1-6 and V is TRBV2; 9 nucleotides match TRBD1. The length of the CDR3 is 15 residues. The trim removed 8 bases at V and 7 bases at J, leaving 9 bases unmatched. CDR1 is SNHLY and CDR2 is FYNNEI in the germline V gene. The CDR3 protein is CASGVQGARNSPLHF. CDR3 sequence (DNA): TGTGCCAGCGGAGTACAGGGGGCGCGGAATTCACCCCTCCACTTT.

V usage is TRBV1 and J usage is TRBJ2-1; no DNA check was done on the table's D call, TRBD2. TRBV1 is noted as a pseudogene. The CDR3 is 18 residues long. CDR3 sequence reads: CTSSLRPLAGVSYNEQFF. CDR3 coding DNA: TGCACCAGCAGCCTCCGACCCCTAGCGGGAGTTAGTTACAATGAGCAGTTCTTC.

This clone appeared once. This rearrangement joins TRBV28 to TRBJ1-3; D remains ambiguous. Germline values: CDR1 MDHEN, CDR2 SYDVKM. Trimming removed 3 bases at V and 0 bases at J, with 9 bases between. The CDR3 length is 15 residues. The CDR3 DNA follows: TGTGCCAGCAGTTTTCCCGGGATCTCTGGAAACACCATATATTTT. It translates to CASSFPGISGNTIYF. Looking up the rest from reference TRBV28 and TRBJ1-3 gives the full variable domain: DVKVTQSSRYLVKRTGEKVFLECVQDMDHENMFWYRQDPGLGLRLIYFSYDVKMKEKGDIPEGYSVSREKKERFSLILESASTNQTSMYLCASSFPGISGNTIYFGEGSWLTVV.

The gene calls are TRBV11-3 and TRBJ2-7; TRBD2 is a possible D gene (6 bases). V lost 0 bases and J lost 6, with 9 bases in between. This CDR3 spans 13 amino acids. The germline CDR1 and CDR2 sequences are SGHNT and YENEEA. The CDR3 DNA reads TGTGCCAGCAGCTTAGATAGGGGAGGCGAGCAGTACTTC. It yields the protein CASSLDRGGEQYF.